One sample yielded the 17 T cell receptor beta chains listed below, sequenced in a study of blood T cell repertoires in COVID-19. Profiled with immunoSEQ multiplex PCR; TCRdb holds only in-frame clones, not every one. Of about 140,000 clones listed, roughly 79% are singletons. Sequenced: PBMCs or T cells enriched from blood (not recorded which). These TCRs come from a woman aged 50 to 60 who had recovered from COVID-19.

V and J are TRBV27 and TRBJ1-1; no definite D call. Germline assignment: CDR1 MNHEY and CDR2 SMNVEV (reference sequence). This CDR3 comprises 13 residues. V lost 6 bases to trimming and J lost 5 bases, with 13 bases between them. The CDR3 bases are TGTGCCAGCAGAACCCGGACGGGAACTGAAGCTTTCTTT. Translating gives CASRTRTGTEAFF.

The chain joins TRBV19 to TRBJ2-1; 9 bases agree with TRBD2. There are 19 residues in the CDR3. The germline CDR1 and CDR2 sequences are LNHDA and SQIVND (reference sequence). Trimming cost V 6 bases and J 5 bases; bases outside gene matches: 20. This CDR3 reads CASSAGGAGGPVLHNEQFF. In DNA, the CDR3 is TGTGCCAGTAGCGCCGGAGGGGCGGGGGGGCCGGTACTCCACAATGAGCAGTTCTTC.

This clone was counted only a few times. The chain links TRBV30 to TRBJ1-5; D perhaps matches TRBD1 (6 bases). The CDR3 is 16 amino acids. The germline V and J ends were trimmed by 2 bases and 1 base, with 15 bases remaining between them. From germline, CDR1 is GTSNPN and CDR2 SVGIG (reference sequence). This CDR3 reads CAWSTPQGFSNQPQHF. CDR3 coding DNA: TGTGCCTGGAGTACCCCACAGGGTTTCAGCAATCAGCCCCAGCATTTT.

The gene calls are TRBV5-4 and TRBJ1-4; possibly TRBD1 for D (5 bases). The V gene's germline CDR1 is SGHNT and CDR2 YYREEE (reference sequence). The CDR3 contains 15 residues. The V gene lost 4 bases and the J gene lost 8 bases, with 18 bases spanning the gap. The CDR3 sequence: CASSPETARNEKLFF. In DNA form, the CDR3 reads TGTGCCAGCAGCCCGGAGACAGCTCGAAACGAAAAACTGTTTTTT.

The chain carries TRBV28 and TRBJ1-2; maybe TRBD1 (6 bases). The V gene lost 6 bases and the J gene lost 4 bases, with 12 bases spanning the gap. The CDR3 is 13 residues long. Germline-derived CDR1 and CDR2 are MDHEN and SYDVKM. As DNA, the CDR3 is TGTGCCAGCAGGATACAGGGTGGCTATGGCTACACCTTC. Encoded protein: CASRIQGGYGYTF.

The chain has TRBV29-1 and TRBJ2-1; 12 positions match TRBD2. The CDR3 contains 14 residues. Germline CDR1 is SQVTM and CDR2 is ANQGSEA. Trimming removed 6 bases from V and 7 bases from J; junction bases left unmatched: 7. The CDR3 bases are TGCAGCGTCCTGACTAGCGGGAGTAATAATGAGCAGTTCTTC. Its translation is CSVLTSGSNNEQFF.

As DNA, the CDR3 is TGTGCCAGCAGCATTGGACAGGGAGGCAGCCCCCAGCATTTT. It yields the protein CASSIGQGGSPQHF. The rearrangement joins TRBV11-2 to TRBJ1-5, with TRBD1 matching 8 bases. Losses at the gene ends were 5 bases for V and 10 bases for J; bases not matched to a gene: 10. Germline values: CDR1 SGHAT, CDR2 FQNNGV. There are 14 residues in the CDR3.

The rearrangement links TRBV11-3 to TRBJ2-1, with TRBD2 as a possible D gene (6 bases). The V gene's germline CDR1 is SGHNT and CDR2 YENEEA. The CDR3 spans 14 residues. Trimming removed 3 bases from V and 6 bases from J, with 12 bases in between. As DNA, the CDR3 is TGTGCCAGCAGCTTCGGGGGAGCCCCCAATGAGCAGTTCTTC. Its protein is CASSFGGAPNEQFF. The full variable domain, completed using reference TRBV11-3 and TRBJ2-1, is EAGVVQSPRYKIIEKKQPVAFWCNPISGHNTLYWYLQNLGQGPELLIRYENEEAVDDSQLPKDRFSAERLKGVDSTLKIQPAELGDSAVYLCASSFGGAPNEQFFGPGTRLTVL.

The rearrangement uses TRBV6-5 and TRBJ1-2; a possible D gene is TRBD1 (5 bases). The CDR3 contains 15 residues. Germline assignment: CDR1 MNHEY and CDR2 SVGAGI. V lost 0 bases and J lost 5, with 13 bases in between. CDR3 loop: CASSYSGQGGYGYTF. The CDR3 DNA is TGTGCCAGCAGTTACTCTGGTCAGGGAGGATATGGCTACACCTTC.

CDR3 amino acids: CASSNRDYHNEQFF. The CDR3 DNA follows: TGTGCCAGCAGCAACCGGGACTACCATAATGAGCAGTTCTTC. This chain connects TRBV7-9 to TRBJ2-1; 7 positions agree with TRBD2. This CDR3 contains 14 residues. With V trimmed by 5 bases and J by 7 bases, 8 bases remained unmatched. From germline, CDR1 is SEHNR and CDR2 FQNEAQ (reference sequence).

This sequence joins TRBV29-1 and TRBJ2-1; TRBD1 agrees at 9 bases. Germline CDR1 is SQVTM and CDR2 is ANQGSEA. The ends lost 3 bases at V and 3 bases at J; junction bases unmatched: 6. The CDR3 length is 15 residues. CDR3 loop: CSVDGQGTDYNEQFF. CDR3 DNA: TGCAGCGTTGACGGACAGGGGACTGACTACAATGAGCAGTTCTTC.

This clone was found once. The chain carries TRBV6-5 and TRBJ1-6; D remains ambiguous. Trimming shortened V by 0 bases and J by 9 bases, and 9 bases separated the two germline ends. The CDR3 runs 14 residues. Germline CDR1 is MNHEY and CDR2 is SVGAGI. The CDR3 here is CASSYSIQSSPLHF. CDR3 nucleotides: TGTGCCAGCAGTTACTCGATACAGAGTTCACCCCTCCACTTT.

This chain links TRBV4-1 with TRBJ1-3; the D is unclear. The CDR3 length is 16 residues. The ends were cut back, 1 base at V and 0 bases at J, with 10 bases in the middle. CDR1 MGHRA and CDR2 YSYEKL come from the germline V gene. The CDR3 DNA reads TGCGCCAGCAGCCAAGGGGCAGGCTACTCTGGAAACACCATATATTTT. Translation gives CASSQGAGYSGNTIYF.

The gene calls are TRBV2 and TRBJ2-5; weak D call: TRBD1 (5 bases). The CDR3 has 14 amino acids. Germline CDR1 is SNHLY and CDR2 is FYNNEI. Trimming shortened V by 8 bases and J by 9 bases, and 22 bases separated the two germline ends. CDR3 nucleotide sequence: TGTGCCAGCGGCCGGCGACTGCTACAGGAAGCCCAGTACTTC. It codes for CASGRRLLQEAQYF.

The chain recombines TRBV4-1 with TRBJ2-2; a weak D match, TRBD1 (6 bases). This CDR3 has 17 amino acids. CDR1 is MGHRA and CDR2 is YSYEKL in the germline V gene. Trimming removed 2 bases from V and 5 bases from J, with 18 bases in between. CDR3 DNA: TGCGCCAGCAGCCAACCTGACAGGTTTGAGGGGACCGGGGAGCTGTTTTTT. Its translation: CASSQPDRFEGTGELFF.

The chain carries TRBV11-2 and TRBJ2-7, with 8 bases fitting TRBD1. Germline CDR1 reads SGHAT; CDR2 reads FQNNGV. V lost 2 bases to trimming and J lost 1 base; unmatched junction nucleotides: 4. The CDR3 loop spans 15 amino acids. CDR3 DNA sequence: TGTGCCAGCAGCTTAATCGGGACAGGTTCCTACGAGCAGTACTTC. Amino acids: CASSLIGTGSYEQYF.

The V gene is TRBV4-2, the J gene TRBJ2-1, with TRBD2 identical over 14 bases. Germline-derived CDR1 and CDR2 are LGHNA and YNFKEQ. The CDR3 covers 17 residues. V lost 4 bases and J lost 10; bases outside the gene matches: 12. The CDR3 sequence: CASSRRLAGGSGQEQFF. CDR3 DNA sequence: TGTGCCAGCAGCCGACGACTAGCGGGAGGGAGTGGCCAAGAGCAGTTCTTC.